These T cell receptor beta chains were read from a single sample in a study of cytomegalovirus exposure and HLA in healthy donors. The data were produced by immunoSEQ multiplex PCR, yet TCRdb's version contains in-frame clones alone and is incomplete. Here the sample spans 200,000 to 250,000 clones, just under 85% being singletons. Sequencing was done on a sample of PBMCs. The receptors stem from a woman between 35 and 50 years old in good health and CMV-seronegative. Each CDR3 is given with its conserved first and last residue. Fields, in order: clone size, V gene, D gene, J gene, CDR3 DNA, CDR3 protein. The D gene is left open where the match is weak. The listing skips clone size in some rows; elsewhere it reads once, few, many or a size class.

>.|TRBV10-3|.|TRBJ1-4
TGTGCCATCGCCCCTCTGGATCAGGGAAAACTGTTTTTT
CAIAPLDQGKLFF
>.|TRBV2|.|TRBJ2-2
TGTGCCAGCAGGACACCCACGAACACCGGGGAGCTGTTTTTT
CASRTPTNTGELFF
>.|TRBV21-1|.|TRBJ1-1
TGTGCCAGCAGCACAGGGAACACTGAAGCTTTCTTT
CASSTGNTEAFF
>.|TRBV9|.|TRBJ2-7
TGTGCCAGCAGCGTAGCTCAGGGCTACGAGCAGTACTTC
CASSVAQGYEQYF
>.|TRBV15|.|TRBJ2-5
TGTGCCACCAGCAGCTACAAGGACATCCAAGAGACCCAGTACTTC
CATSSYKDIQETQYF
>few|TRBV28|TRBD1|TRBJ1-4
TGTGCCAGCAGTTGGGACAGCAATGAAAAACTGTTTTTT
CASSWDSNEKLFF
>.|TRBV4-3|TRBD1|TRBJ1-5
TGCGCCAGCAGCCAGGGACAGGGCAATCAGCCCCAGCATTTT
CASSQGQGNQPQHF
>.|TRBV6-5|TRBD2|TRBJ2-3
TGTGCCAGCAGTTACACTAGCGGGGCCAACACAGATACGCAGTATTTT
CASSYTSGANTDTQYF
>.|TRBV15|.|TRBJ1-2
TGTGCCACCAGCAGAGGTGAGGGAGGCGGCTACACCTTC
CATSRGEGGGYTF
>.|TRBV7-2|.|TRBJ1-5
TGTGCCAGCAGCTTAATAGGAGGGAGCAGCAATCAGCCCCAGCATTTT
CASSLIGGSSNQPQHF
>.|TRBV28|.|TRBJ1-4
TGTGCCAGCAGTTTACGCGGGACGAATGAAAAACTGTTTTTT
CASSLRGTNEKLFF
>.|TRBV2|.|TRBJ1-5
TGTGCCAGCAGTGAAGTCAGGGGAGCCTATAGCAATCAGCCCCAGCATTTT
CASSEVRGAYSNQPQHF
>.|TRBV6-5|.|TRBJ2-3
TGTGCCAGCAAGGCAGGGCGGAACACAGATACGCAGTATTTT
CASKAGRNTDTQYF
>.|TRBV5-1|TRBD1|TRBJ2-7
TGCGCCAGCAGTCCCGGACAGGGGATCTGGTACGAGCAGTACTTC
CASSPGQGIWYEQYF
>.|TRBV9|TRBD1|TRBJ1-2
TGTGCCAGCAGCGTAGAGCAGGGGGGCGCTTCGAGTAGAAACTATGGCTACACCTTC
CASSVEQGGASSRNYGYTF
>.|TRBV19|.|TRBJ1-3
TGTGCCAGTAGTTACAGGTGGACGTCTGGAAACACCATATATTTT
CASSYRWTSGNTIYF
>.|TRBV28|.|TRBJ2-3
TGTGCCAGCAGTTTGCTGGGGCCGACAAGCACAGATACGCAGTATTTT
CASSLLGPTSTDTQYF
>.|TRBV10-3|.|TRBJ2-5
TGTGCCATCAGTGAGTCAGAGAGGGAGACCCAGTACTTC
CAISESERETQYF
>.|TRBV7-6|TRBD2|TRBJ2-7
TGTGCCAGCAGCCCCCGTTTCGGTGCGGGGGGCGCCGAGCAGTACTTC
CASSPRFGAGGAEQYF
>.|TRBV19|TRBD2|TRBJ2-5
TGTGCCAGTAGTCCGGGGGGGCCAGAGACCCAGTACTTC
CASSPGGPETQYF
>.|TRBV20-1|.|TRBJ2-1
TGCAGGGTCAGTCATGAGCAGTTCTTC
CRVSHEQFF
>.|TRBV4-1|TRBD2|TRBJ2-1
TGCGCCAGCAGCCAAGAGGAACTAGCGGGGAAGTATGAGCAGTTCTTC
CASSQEELAGKYEQFF
>.|TRBV2|.|TRBJ1-3
TGTGCCAGCAGTTCAGGGTCTGGAAACACCATATATTTT
CASSSGSGNTIYF
>.|TRBV14|TRBD1|TRBJ1-5
TGTGCCAGCAGCCAAGAAGGGGGCCAAAGGCCCCAGCATTTT
CASSQEGGQRPQHF
>.|TRBV4-2|TRBD2|TRBJ2-7
TGTGCCAGCAGCCTGACCGGGACTAGCGGGGCAAGCTACGAGCAGTACTTC
CASSLTGTSGASYEQYF
>.|TRBV6-5|TRBD1|TRBJ2-1
TGTGCCAGCAGATCAACCGGGACAGGGAACAATGAGCAGTTCTTC
CASRSTGTGNNEQFF
>.|TRBV6-5|TRBD1|TRBJ1-2
TGTGCCAGCAGTTACTCTGGACAGGGTTTTGGCTACACCTTC
CASSYSGQGFGYTF
>.|TRBV5-1|TRBD1|TRBJ2-7
TGCGCCAGCAGCTTTTCCGCTCCTTTGACAGGGGCCTACGAGCAGTACTTC
CASSFSAPLTGAYEQYF
>.|TRBV6-1|TRBD1|TRBJ1-1
TGTGCCAGCAGTGCGACAGGGCCCACTGAAGCTTTCTTT
CASSATGPTEAFF
>.|TRBV19|.|TRBJ2-1
TGTGCCAGTAGCCAGCAGAGGAGCTCCTACAATGAGCAGTTCTTC
CASSQQRSSYNEQFF
>.|TRBV7-2|TRBD1|TRBJ1-6
TGTGCCAGCAGGGCGGGACAGGGACATTCACCCCTCCACTTT
CASRAGQGHSPLHF
>.|TRBV5-8|.|TRBJ2-2
TGTGCCAGCAGCATCCAGGGTGTGGGGGAGCTGTTTTTT
CASSIQGVGELFF
>.|TRBV20-1|.|TRBJ1-2
TGCAGTGCTTCAGGGGACTATGGCTACACCTTC
CSASGDYGYTF
>.|TRBV11-3|TRBD2|TRBJ2-3
TGTGCCAGCTCCCAGCGGGGGGGCGCAGATACGCAGTATTTT
CASSQRGGADTQYF
>.|TRBV7-3|.|TRBJ2-1
TGTGCCAGCAGCTTAGCAGGGTCCTACAATGAGCAGTTCTTC
CASSLAGSYNEQFF
>.|TRBV5-4|.|TRBJ2-5
TGTGCCAGCAGCTTGGGGGTTGCGGGGTTCCAAGAGACCCAGTACTTC
CASSLGVAGFQETQYF
>.|TRBV19|TRBD1|TRBJ2-1
TGTGCCAGTAGTATCTCGGGACAGGGTACTACGGGCGACAATGAGCAGTTCTTC
CASSISGQGTTGDNEQFF
>few|TRBV9|.|TRBJ1-4
TGTGCCAGCAGCGTAGGAGGGAGGGCTAATGAAAAACTGTTTTTT
CASSVGGRANEKLFF
>.|TRBV7-2|.|TRBJ1-4
TGTGCCAGCAGCTTAACGGGGTCGACTAATGAAAAACTGTTTTTT
CASSLTGSTNEKLFF
>.|TRBV11-2|.|TRBJ1-1
TGTGCCAGCAGCTTACGAGGTGGCACTGAAGCTTTCTTT
CASSLRGGTEAFF
>.|TRBV10-3|.|TRBJ1-4
TGTGCCATTTCCCGACAGGCTAATGAAAAACTGTTTTTT
CAISRQANEKLFF
>.|TRBV6-4|TRBD1|TRBJ2-1
TGTGCCAGCAGTGAGGACAGGGCTACTGAGCAGTTCTTC
CASSEDRATEQFF
>.|TRBV19|.|TRBJ2-7
TGTGCCAGTAGTTCCCGGCCGGTGAGCGAGCAGTACTTC
CASSSRPVSEQYF
>.|TRBV2|.|TRBJ1-3
TGTGCCAGCACCCGGGACGGGAGCTCTGGAAACACCATATATTTT
CASTRDGSSGNTIYF
>few|TRBV29-1|.|TRBJ1-5
TGCAGCGTTAGCAGGGAAGGGCAGCCCCAGCATTTT
CSVSREGQPQHF
>.|TRBV10-3|TRBD2|TRBJ2-1
TGTGCCATCAGTGAGGAGGTAGCGGGGGGGAGTATGTCCTACAATGAGCAGTTCTTC
CAISEEVAGGSMSYNEQFF
>.|TRBV6-1|.|TRBJ1-4
TGTGCCAGCAGTGGGGCGGGGATTTGGGGGGGAGAAGAAAAACTGTTTTTT
CASSGAGIWGGEEKLFF
>.|TRBV5-1|.|TRBJ1-1
TGCGCCAGCAGCTTCCAGGGATGGGATACTGAAGCTTTCTTT
CASSFQGWDTEAFF